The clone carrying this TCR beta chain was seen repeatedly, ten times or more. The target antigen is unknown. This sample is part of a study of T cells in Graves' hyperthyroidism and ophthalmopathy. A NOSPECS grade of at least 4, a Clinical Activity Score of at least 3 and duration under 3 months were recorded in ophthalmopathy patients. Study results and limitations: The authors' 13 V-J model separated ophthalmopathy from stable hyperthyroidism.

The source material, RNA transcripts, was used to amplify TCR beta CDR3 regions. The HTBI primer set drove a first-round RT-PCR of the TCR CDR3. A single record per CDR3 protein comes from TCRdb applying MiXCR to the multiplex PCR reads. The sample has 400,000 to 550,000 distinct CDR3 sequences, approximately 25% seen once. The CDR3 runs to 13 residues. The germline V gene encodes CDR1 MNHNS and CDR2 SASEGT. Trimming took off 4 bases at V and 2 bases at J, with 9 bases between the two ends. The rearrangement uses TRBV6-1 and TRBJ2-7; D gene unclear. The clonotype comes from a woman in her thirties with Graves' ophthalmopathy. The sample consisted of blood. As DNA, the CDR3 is TGTGCCAGCAGTGCTTGGGATACCTACGAGCAGTACTTC. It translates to CASSAWDTYEQYF.